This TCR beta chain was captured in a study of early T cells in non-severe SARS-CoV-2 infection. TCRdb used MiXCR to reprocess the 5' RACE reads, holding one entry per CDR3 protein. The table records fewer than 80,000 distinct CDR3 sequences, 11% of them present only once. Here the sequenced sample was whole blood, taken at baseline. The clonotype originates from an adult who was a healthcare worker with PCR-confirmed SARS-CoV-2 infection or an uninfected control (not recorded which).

The CDR3 spells CASSLEFDRKAFF. The CDR3 DNA reads TGTGCCAGCAGCTTAGAATTCGACAGGAAAGCTTTCTTT. This sequence joins TRBV7-8 and TRBJ1-1; a weak D match, TRBD1 (6 bases). The CDR3 is 13 amino acids. Trimming left V 1 base short and J 9 bases short, with 12 bases between. CDR1 and CDR2 from the germline V gene are SGHVS and FQNEAQ.